This T cell receptor beta chain was profiled in a study of lymphopenia after photon versus proton radiotherapy. General study points: Better survival with proton therapy was suggested as possible, not demonstrated. In patients who died, overall survival fell as post-nadir TCR diversity dropped more. Oligoclonal CD8+ Temra expansion after nadir drove photon patients' diversity drop. Proton therapy kept repertoires fairly stable, unlike photons, which gained effector/memory cells.

With regard to this clone: Its antigen is unknown.

The data were produced by immunoSEQ multiplex PCR, yet TCRdb's version contains in-frame clones alone and is incomplete. The sample includes 55,000 to 70,000 clones, 80% to 90% of them seen just once. Per the germline V gene, CDR1 is SGHRS and CDR2 is YFSETQ. The CDR3 is 15 amino acids. Trimming removed 0 bases at V and 4 bases at J, with 13 bases between. J is TRBJ1-1 and V is TRBV5-1, with D hard to call. The receptor was derived from a man older than 75 with esophageal cancer. The specimen was peripheral blood, collected from a patient treated with proton-based radiotherapy. The CDR3 is CASSLGMTDITEAFF. The DNA for the CDR3 is TGCGCCAGCAGCTTGGGGATGACGGATATCACTGAAGCTTTCTTT.